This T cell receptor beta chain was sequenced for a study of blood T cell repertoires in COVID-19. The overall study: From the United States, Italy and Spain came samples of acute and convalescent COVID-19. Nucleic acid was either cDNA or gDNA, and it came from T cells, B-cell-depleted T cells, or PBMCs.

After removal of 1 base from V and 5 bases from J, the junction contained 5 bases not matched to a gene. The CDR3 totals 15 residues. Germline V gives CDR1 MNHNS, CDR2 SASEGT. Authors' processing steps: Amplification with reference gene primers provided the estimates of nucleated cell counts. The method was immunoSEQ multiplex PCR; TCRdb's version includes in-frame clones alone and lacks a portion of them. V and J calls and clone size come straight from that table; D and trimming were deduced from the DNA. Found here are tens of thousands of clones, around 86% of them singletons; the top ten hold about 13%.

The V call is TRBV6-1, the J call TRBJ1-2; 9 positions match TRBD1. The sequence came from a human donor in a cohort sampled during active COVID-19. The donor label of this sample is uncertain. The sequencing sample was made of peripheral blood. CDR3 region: CASSEVGTGPYGYTF. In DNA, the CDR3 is TGTGCCAGCAGTGAAGTGGGGACAGGGCCTTATGGCTACACCTTC.